The TCR beta chain described here comes from a study of CD4 and CD8 cells across lung adenocarcinoma regions. TCRdb reprocessed the PCR reads with MiXCR, giving one entry per CDR3 protein. The sample lists 7,500 to 10,000 distinct CDR3 sequences; 51% were seen once. Donors had localized lung adenocarcinoma, a non-small cell lung cancer. CDR1 is MNHNS, CDR2 SASEGT, per germline. The junction had 9 bases not matched to a gene; V was cut back by 7 bases and J by 7 bases. The CDR3 runs 13 residues. The sequencing sample was made of CD4+ T cells from the margin of a lung tumor. This clonotype was sampled from a male donor with lung adenocarcinoma. The CD4 and CD8 labels of this study may be unreliable. This chain links TRBV6-1 with TRBJ2-5, with TRBD1 matching over 7 bases. CDR3 loop: CASTRQGSGTQYF. The CDR3 DNA sequence: TGTGCCAGCACCCGACAGGGATCTGGGACCCAGTACTTC.